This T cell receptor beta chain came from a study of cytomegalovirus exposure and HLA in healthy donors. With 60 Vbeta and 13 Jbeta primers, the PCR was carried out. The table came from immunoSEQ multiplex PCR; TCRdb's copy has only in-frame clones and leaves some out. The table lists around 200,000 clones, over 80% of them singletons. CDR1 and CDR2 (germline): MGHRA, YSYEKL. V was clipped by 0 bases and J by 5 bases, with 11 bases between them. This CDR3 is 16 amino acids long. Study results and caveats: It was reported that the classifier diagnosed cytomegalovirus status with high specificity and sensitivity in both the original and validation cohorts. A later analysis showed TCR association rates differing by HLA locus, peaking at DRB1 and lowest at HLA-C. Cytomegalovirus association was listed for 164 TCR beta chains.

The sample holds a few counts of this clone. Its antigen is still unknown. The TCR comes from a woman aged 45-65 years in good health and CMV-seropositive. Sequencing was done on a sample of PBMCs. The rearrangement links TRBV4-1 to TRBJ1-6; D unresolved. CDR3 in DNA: TGCGCCAGCAGCCAAGATGGGCAGGTGAATAATTCACCCCTCCACTTT. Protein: CASSQDGQVNNSPLHF.